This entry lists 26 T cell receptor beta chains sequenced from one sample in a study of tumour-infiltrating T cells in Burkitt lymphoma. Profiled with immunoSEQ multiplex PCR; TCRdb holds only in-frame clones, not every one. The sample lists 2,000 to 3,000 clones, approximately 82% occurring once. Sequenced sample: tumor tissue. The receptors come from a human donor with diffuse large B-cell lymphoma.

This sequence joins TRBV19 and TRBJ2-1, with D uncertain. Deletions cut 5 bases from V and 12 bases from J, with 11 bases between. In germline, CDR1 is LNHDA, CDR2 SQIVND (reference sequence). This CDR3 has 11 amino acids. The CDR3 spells CASSLGPVQFF. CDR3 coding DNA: TGTGCCAGTAGTCTCGGACCCGTGCAGTTCTTC.

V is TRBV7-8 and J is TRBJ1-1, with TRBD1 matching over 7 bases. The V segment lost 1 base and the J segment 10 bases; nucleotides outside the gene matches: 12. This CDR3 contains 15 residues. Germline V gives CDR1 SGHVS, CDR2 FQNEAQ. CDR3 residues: CASSLVAGGGRGAFF. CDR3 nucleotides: TGTGCCAGCAGCTTAGTGGCAGGGGGTGGGCGGGGAGCTTTCTTT.

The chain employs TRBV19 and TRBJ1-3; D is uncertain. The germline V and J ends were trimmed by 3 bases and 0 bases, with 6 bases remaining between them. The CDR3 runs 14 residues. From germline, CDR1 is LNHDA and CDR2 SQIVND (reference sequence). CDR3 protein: CASSIQSSGNTIYF. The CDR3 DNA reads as TGTGCCAGTAGTATCCAGAGCTCTGGAAACACCATATATTTT.

CDR3 region: CASSFLAGANVLTF. CDR3 sequence (DNA): TGTGCCAGCAGCTTTCTGGCTGGGGCCAACGTCCTGACTTTC. This sequence joins TRBV7-9 and TRBJ2-6; D is ambiguous. Germline lookup yields CDR1 SEHNR and CDR2 FQNEAQ (reference sequence). V lost 3 bases, J lost 2 bases, and 5 bases lay in between. This CDR3 has 14 amino acids.

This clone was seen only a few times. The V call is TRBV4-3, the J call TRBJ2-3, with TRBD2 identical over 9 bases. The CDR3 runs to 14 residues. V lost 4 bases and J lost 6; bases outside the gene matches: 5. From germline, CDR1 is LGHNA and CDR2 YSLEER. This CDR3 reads CASSPNSGRDTQYF. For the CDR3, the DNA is TGCGCCAGCAGCCCAAACAGCGGGAGGGATACGCAGTATTTT.

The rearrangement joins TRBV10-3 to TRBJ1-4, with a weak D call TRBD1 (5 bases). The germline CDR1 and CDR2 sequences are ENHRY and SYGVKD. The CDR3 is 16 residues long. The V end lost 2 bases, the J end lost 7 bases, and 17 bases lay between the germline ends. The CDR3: CAISEDLGLMFEKLFF. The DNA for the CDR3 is TGTGCCATCAGTGAGGATCTGGGACTAATGTTTGAAAAACTGTTTTTT.

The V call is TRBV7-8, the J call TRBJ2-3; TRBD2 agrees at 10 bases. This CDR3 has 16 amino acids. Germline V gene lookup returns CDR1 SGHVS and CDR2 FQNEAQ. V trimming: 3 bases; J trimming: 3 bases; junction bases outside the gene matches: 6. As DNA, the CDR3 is TGTGCCAGCAGCTTCGAAGCGGGGGGGCTTACAGATACGCAGTATTTT. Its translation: CASSFEAGGLTDTQYF.

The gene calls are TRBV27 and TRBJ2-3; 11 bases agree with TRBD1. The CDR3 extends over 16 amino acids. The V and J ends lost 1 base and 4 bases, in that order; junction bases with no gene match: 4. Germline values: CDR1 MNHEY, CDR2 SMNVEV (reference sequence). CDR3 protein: CASSLLRTGGADTQYF. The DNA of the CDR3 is TGTGCCAGCAGTTTATTGCGGACAGGGGGCGCAGATACGCAGTATTTT.

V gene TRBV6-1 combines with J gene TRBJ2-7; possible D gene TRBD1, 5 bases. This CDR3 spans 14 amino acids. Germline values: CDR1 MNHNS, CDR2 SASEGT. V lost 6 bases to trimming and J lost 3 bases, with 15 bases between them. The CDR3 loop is CASSRASQDYEQYF. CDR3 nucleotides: TGTGCCAGCAGCCGGGCCTCACAGGACTACGAGCAGTACTTC.

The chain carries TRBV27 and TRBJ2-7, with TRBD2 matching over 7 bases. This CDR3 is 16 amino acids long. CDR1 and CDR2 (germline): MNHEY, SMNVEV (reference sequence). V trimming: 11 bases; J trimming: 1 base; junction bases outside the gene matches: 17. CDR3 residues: CAQRGLMGPLSYEQYF. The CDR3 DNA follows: TGTGCCCAGCGGGGCTTAATGGGTCCCTTATCCTACGAGCAGTACTTC.

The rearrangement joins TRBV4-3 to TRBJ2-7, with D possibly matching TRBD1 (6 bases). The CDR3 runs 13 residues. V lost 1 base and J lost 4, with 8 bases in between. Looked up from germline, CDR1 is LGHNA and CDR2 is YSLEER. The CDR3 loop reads CASSQGQDYEQYF. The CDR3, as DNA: TGCGCCAGCAGCCAAGGACAGGATTACGAGCAGTACTTC.

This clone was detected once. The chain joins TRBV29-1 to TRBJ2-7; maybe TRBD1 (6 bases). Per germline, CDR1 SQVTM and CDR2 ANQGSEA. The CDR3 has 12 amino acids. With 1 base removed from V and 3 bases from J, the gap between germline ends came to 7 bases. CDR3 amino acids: CSVEGGGYEQYF. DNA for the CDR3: TGCAGCGTTGAAGGAGGGGGCTACGAGCAGTACTTC.

CDR3 amino acids: CASSEGTGYNQPQHF. CDR3 sequence (DNA): TGTGCCAGCAGTGAAGGGACAGGATACAATCAGCCCCAGCATTTT. V usage is TRBV2 and J usage is TRBJ1-5; 7 positions match TRBD1. Per the germline V gene, CDR1 is SNHLY and CDR2 is FYNNEI. V dropped 1 base and J dropped 3; count of bases not matched to a gene: 3. This CDR3 is 15 amino acids long.

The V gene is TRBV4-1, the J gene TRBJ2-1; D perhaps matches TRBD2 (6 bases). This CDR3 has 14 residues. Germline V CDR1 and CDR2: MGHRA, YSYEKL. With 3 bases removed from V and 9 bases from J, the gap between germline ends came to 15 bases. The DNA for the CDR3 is TGCGCCAGCAGCCATCCCGGGACTCTAGGTGAGCAGTTCTTC. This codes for CASSHPGTLGEQFF.

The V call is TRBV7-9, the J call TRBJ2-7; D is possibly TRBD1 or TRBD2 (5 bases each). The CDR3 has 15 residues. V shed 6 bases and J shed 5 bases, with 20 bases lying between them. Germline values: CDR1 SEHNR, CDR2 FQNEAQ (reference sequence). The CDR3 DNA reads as TGTGCCAGCAGGGCCTTTTATGGGGGTGTCGACGAGCAGTACTTC. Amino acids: CASRAFYGGVDEQYF.

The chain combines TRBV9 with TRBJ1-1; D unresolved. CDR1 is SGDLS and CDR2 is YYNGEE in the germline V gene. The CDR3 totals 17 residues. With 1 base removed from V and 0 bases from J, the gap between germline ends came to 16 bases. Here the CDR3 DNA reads TGTGCCAGCAGCGTAAATCCCGAGCGCAGTATGAACACTGAAGCTTTCTTT. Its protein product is CASSVNPERSMNTEAFF.

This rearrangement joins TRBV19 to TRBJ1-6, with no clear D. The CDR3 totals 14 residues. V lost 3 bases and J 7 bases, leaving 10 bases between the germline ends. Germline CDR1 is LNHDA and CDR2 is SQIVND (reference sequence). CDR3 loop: CASSISRPNSPLHF. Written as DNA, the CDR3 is TGTGCCAGTAGTATCAGCCGCCCGAATTCACCCCTCCACTTT.

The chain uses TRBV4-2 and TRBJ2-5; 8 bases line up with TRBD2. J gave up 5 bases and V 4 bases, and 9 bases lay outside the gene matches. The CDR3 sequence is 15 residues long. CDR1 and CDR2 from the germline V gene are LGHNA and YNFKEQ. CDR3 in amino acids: CASSPSGHTWETQYF. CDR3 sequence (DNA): TGTGCCAGCAGCCCTAGCGGGCACACCTGGGAGACCCAGTACTTC.

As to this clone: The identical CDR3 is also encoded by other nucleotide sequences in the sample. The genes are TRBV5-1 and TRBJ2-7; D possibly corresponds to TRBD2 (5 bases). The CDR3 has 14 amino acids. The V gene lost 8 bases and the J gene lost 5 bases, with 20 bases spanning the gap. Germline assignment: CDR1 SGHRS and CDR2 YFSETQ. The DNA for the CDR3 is TGCGCCAGTAGCGAGGGTGAGTATGTCAACGAGCAGTACTTC. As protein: CASSEGEYVNEQYF.

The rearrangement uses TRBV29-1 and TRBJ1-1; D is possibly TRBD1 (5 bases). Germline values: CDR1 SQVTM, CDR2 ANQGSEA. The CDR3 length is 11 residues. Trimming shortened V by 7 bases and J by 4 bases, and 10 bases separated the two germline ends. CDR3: CSAPGSTEAFF. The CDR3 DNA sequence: TGCAGCGCCCCAGGGAGCACTGAAGCTTTCTTT.

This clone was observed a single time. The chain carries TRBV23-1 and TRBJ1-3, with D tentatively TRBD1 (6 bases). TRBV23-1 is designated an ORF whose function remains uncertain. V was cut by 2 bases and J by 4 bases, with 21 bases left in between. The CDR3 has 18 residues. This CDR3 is CASSQRWIRGAAGNTIYF. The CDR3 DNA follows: TGCGCCAGCAGTCAACGGTGGATCAGGGGAGCTGCAGGAAACACCATATATTTT.

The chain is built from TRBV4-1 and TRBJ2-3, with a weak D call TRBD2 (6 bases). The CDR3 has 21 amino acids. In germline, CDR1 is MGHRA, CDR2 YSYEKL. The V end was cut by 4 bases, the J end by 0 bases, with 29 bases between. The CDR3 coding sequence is TGCGCCAGCAGCCCTTACTCCTTCGGGACTCCATCTGGCGGTAGCACAGATACGCAGTATTTT. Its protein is CASSPYSFGTPSGGSTDTQYF.

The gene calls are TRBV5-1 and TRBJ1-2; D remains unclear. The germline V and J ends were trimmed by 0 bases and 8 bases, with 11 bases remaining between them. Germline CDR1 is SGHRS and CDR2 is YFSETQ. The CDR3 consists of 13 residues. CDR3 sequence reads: CASSLDDAWGYTF. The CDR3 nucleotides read TGCGCCAGCAGCTTGGACGACGCTTGGGGCTACACCTTC.

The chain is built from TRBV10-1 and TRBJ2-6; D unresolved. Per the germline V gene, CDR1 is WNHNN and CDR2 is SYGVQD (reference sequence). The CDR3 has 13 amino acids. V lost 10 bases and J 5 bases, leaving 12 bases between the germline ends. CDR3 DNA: TGCGCCATCGCACAAAGTCGGGCCAACGTCCTGACTTTC. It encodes CAIAQSRANVLTF.

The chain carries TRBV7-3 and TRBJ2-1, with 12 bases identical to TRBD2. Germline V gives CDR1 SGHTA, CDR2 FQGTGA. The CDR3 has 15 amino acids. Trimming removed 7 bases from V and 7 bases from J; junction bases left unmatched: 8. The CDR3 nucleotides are TGTGCCAGCACCCTAGCGGGGGGGCCGGGTAATGAGCAGTTCTTC. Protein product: CASTLAGGPGNEQFF.

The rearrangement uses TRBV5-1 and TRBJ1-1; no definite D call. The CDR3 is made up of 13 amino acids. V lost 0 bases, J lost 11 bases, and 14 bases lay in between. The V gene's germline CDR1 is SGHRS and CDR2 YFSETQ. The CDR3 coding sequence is TGCGCCAGCAGCTTGGATCCGGGCCCAGAGGCTTTCTTT. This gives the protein CASSLDPGPEAFF.